This entry is about one TCR beta chain. Clones were read by immunoSEQ multiplex PCR, and TCRdb kept only the in-frame ones, dropping some. The table has roughly 49,000 clones, around 78% seen once; the top ten hold over 3%. The source of the sample is a study of pediatric ulcerative colitis. During colonoscopy, one to two rectal pinch biopsies were collected. Deletions cut 2 bases from V and 8 bases from J, with 15 bases between. This CDR3 has 15 residues. The V gene's germline CDR1 is MNHEY and CDR2 SMNVEV (reference sequence). The V call is TRBV27, the J call TRBJ1-4; D gene uncertain. The specimen was gut tissue. This TCR was recovered from a girl aged 5-17 years with moderate ulcerative colitis. The CDR3 region is CASSLKGPLQEKLFF. The CDR3 DNA reads as TGTGCCAGCAGTTTAAAAGGTCCCCTTCAGGAAAAACTGTTTTTT.